These T cell receptor beta chains were read from a single sample in a study of T cell changes during pregnancy in multiple sclerosis. Here immunoSEQ multiplex PCR was the method, and the copy in TCRdb shows in-frame clones only, minus some. Of more than 15,000 clones listed, roughly 91% were seen once; the top ten hold approximately 1.4%. The input for sequencing was CD4+ T cells from peripheral blood mononuclear cells, taken in the first trimester of pregnancy. These receptors came from a female donor in good health, enrolled as a control in a pregnancy study. Both conserved end residues are part of each CDR3. The D gene is left open where the match is weak. Expanded clones are given a class, and other clones once, few, many or no size at all.

v_call	clone_size	d_call	j_call	cdr3_nt	cdr3_aa
TRBV5-6	.	.	TRBJ2-7	TGTGCCAGCAGCTTGGTATTAGCTACCTACGAGCAGTACTTC	CASSLVLATYEQYF
TRBV27	once	.	TRBJ1-5	TGTGCCAGCAGTTTAGAGAGGGGCAATCAGCCCCAGCATTTT	CASSLERGNQPQHF
TRBV6-5	.	TRBD1	TRBJ1-1	TGTGCCAGCAGCAGGGGGCTAACTGAAGCTTTCTTT	CASSRGLTEAFF
TRBV7-8	.	.	TRBJ1-2	TGTGCCAGCAGCTTAGCGGGGACTGCCGGATATGGCTACACCTTC	CASSLAGTAGYGYTF
TRBV9	.	.	TRBJ1-4	TGTGCCAGCAGCGTAGCAGGGAGGGGTCCGGGTAATGAAAAACTGTTTTTT	CASSVAGRGPGNEKLFF
TRBV7-9	.	.	TRBJ2-2	TGTGCCAGCAGCTTAGTAACAGGGAAGAACACCGGGGAGCTGTTTTTT	CASSLVTGKNTGELFF
TRBV12-5	.	.	TRBJ2-3	TGTGCTAGTGCCTGGGGGGTAAGCACAGATACGCAGTATTTT	CASAWGVSTDTQYF
TRBV30	.	TRBD2	TRBJ2-3	TGTGCCTGGAGTGTTGGTCTAGCGGGGGGGGCAGATACGCAGTATTTT	CAWSVGLAGGADTQYF
TRBV18	.	.	TRBJ2-2	TGTGCCAGCTCACCCAGTCGGAACACCGGGGAGCTGTTTTTT	CASSPSRNTGELFF
TRBV5-4	.	TRBD2	TRBJ2-7	TGTGCCAGCAGCCGTCCCGGGACTAGCGGGGGTGAGCAGTACTTC	CASSRPGTSGGEQYF
TRBV5-6	.	.	TRBJ1-2	TGTGCCAGCAGCTCAGGCAACTATGGCTACACCTTC	CASSSGNYGYTF
TRBV9	.	.	TRBJ1-2	TGTGCCAGCAGCGCCCCCCAGTTCGGGACAAGGACCTATGGCTACACCTTC	CASSAPQFGTRTYGYTF
TRBV9	.	.	TRBJ2-1	TGTGCCAGCAGCTCCTCCGGGGTCTCCACTGAGCAGTTCTTC	CASSSSGVSTEQFF
TRBV7-2	once	TRBD1	TRBJ2-5	TGTGCCAGCAGCTTAGGGGGCCCCGGGACAGGGGTAGAGACCCAGTACTTC	CASSLGGPGTGVETQYF
TRBV18	once	.	TRBJ2-7	TGTGCCAGCTCACCATCACAGATAGTGACCTACGAGCAGTACTTC	CASSPSQIVTYEQYF
TRBV2	.	.	TRBJ2-2	TGTGCCAGAGGAGATGTCACCGGGGAGCTGTTTTTT	CARGDVTGELFF
TRBV9	.	TRBD1	TRBJ1-3	TGTGCCAGCAGGCCAGGGGGCATCTCTGGAAACACCATATATTTT	CASRPGGISGNTIYF
TRBV10-2	once	.	TRBJ1-2	TGCGCCAGTGGGGGGGGAAGTAACTATGGCTACACCTTC	CASGGGSNYGYTF
TRBV5-5	.	.	TRBJ1-1	TGTGCCAGCAGCTCCACGCGGGGGGAAACTGAAGCTTTCTTT	CASSSTRGETEAFF
TRBV29-1	.	.	TRBJ1-5	TGCAGCGTTGGATTGGGGGCGGGTGGTCAGCCCCAGCATTTT	CSVGLGAGGQPQHF
TRBV27	.	.	TRBJ1-5	TGTGCCAGCAACCCCTACAATCAGCCCCAGCATTTT	CASNPYNQPQHF
TRBV25-1	.	TRBD1	TRBJ2-2	TGTGCCAGCAGTGACAGGGGGATGGCCGGGGAGCTGTTTTTT	CASSDRGMAGELFF
TRBV6-6	.	.	TRBJ1-1	TGTGCCAGCAGGACCGACCAGGCGATCACTGAAGCTTTCTTT	CASRTDQAITEAFF
TRBV4-3	once	TRBD1	TRBJ1-2	TGCGCCAGCAGCCAAGATCTGGGACAGGGGAGGGGGCACTATGGCTACACCTTC	CASSQDLGQGRGHYGYTF
TRBV10-2	.	.	TRBJ1-5	TGCGCCAGCCACAACGGGGTAGGCAATCAGCCCCAGCATTTT	CASHNGVGNQPQHF
TRBV18	once	.	TRBJ1-2	TGTGCCAGCTCACCATCAGTGTGGACAGATAACTATGGCTACACCTTC	CASSPSVWTDNYGYTF
TRBV6-5	.	TRBD1	TRBJ1-6	TGTGCCAGCCGATCGACAGGGTCCAATTCACCCCTCCACTTT	CASRSTGSNSPLHF
TRBV11-2	.	.	TRBJ2-1	TGTGCCAGCAGCTTAAACGGCCCAACGGCGGCTGAGCAGTTCTTC	CASSLNGPTAAEQFF
TRBV7-8	.	.	TRBJ2-3	TGTGCCAGCAGCATGCTTCTCGCCGGGACAGATACGCAGTATTTT	CASSMLLAGTDTQYF
TRBV2	medium-sized	TRBD1	TRBJ1-5	TGTGCCAGCAGATGGGACAGTCAGAGACCCCAGCATTTT	CASRWDSQRPQHF
TRBV27	.	.	TRBJ1-5	TGTGCCAGCAGTTTACTCGATCCCGCCAGGGGTCAGCCCCAGCATTTT	CASSLLDPARGQPQHF
TRBV10-1	.	.	TRBJ1-2	TGCGCCAGCAGTGCAGCGGCGGATTGCTACACCTTC	CASSAAADCYTF
TRBV7-2	.	TRBD1	TRBJ2-1	TGTGCCAGCAGCTCCCGTGACAGGGGGGCCACCTACAATGAGCAGTTCTTC	CASSSRDRGATYNEQFF
TRBV6-5	.	.	TRBJ1-3	TGTGCCAGCAGTTACGGGGGGAGCTCTGGAAACACCATATATTTT	CASSYGGSSGNTIYF
TRBV5-8	.	TRBD1	TRBJ2-5	TGTGCCAGCAGCTTCAAGGGGGCTGAGACCCAGTACTTC	CASSFKGAETQYF
TRBV5-6	.	TRBD1	TRBJ2-7	TGTGCCAGCTGGGGACAGGGGGTCTCCGAGCAGTACTTC	CASWGQGVSEQYF
TRBV15	once	.	TRBJ2-7	TGTGCCACCAGCGGCGGCGGGGGACACAGCTACGAGCAGTACTTC	CATSGGGGHSYEQYF
TRBV27	.	TRBD2	TRBJ2-5	TGTGCCAGCAGTCCCGCCAGAGCGGGAGGGCGGGAGACCCAGTACTTC	CASSPARAGGRETQYF
TRBV9	.	.	TRBJ1-1	TGTGCCAGCAGCGGGAACACAGCTAACACTGAAGCTTTCTTT	CASSGNTANTEAFF
TRBV6-1	medium-sized	TRBD1	TRBJ2-6	TGTGCCAGCAGTGAGTTCCAGGGGGCGGCTGGGGCCAACGTCCTGACTTTC	CASSEFQGAAGANVLTF
TRBV6-4	.	.	TRBJ1-4	TGTGCCAGCAGTGAGGGGGCTGGTGAAAAACTGTTTTTT	CASSEGAGEKLFF
TRBV7-9	.	.	TRBJ2-7	TGTGCCAGCAAGGTGCAGGGAAGCTCCTACGAGCAGTACTTC	CASKVQGSSYEQYF
TRBV5-8	.	.	TRBJ2-5	TGTGCCAGCAGCGATTGGGGGCGGGGGCTGTACCAAGAGACCCAGTACTTC	CASSDWGRGLYQETQYF
TRBV30	.	TRBD1	TRBJ1-1	TGTGCCTGGAGTGTTAAGCAGGGGGCGAGCGCTTTCTTT	CAWSVKQGASAFF
TRBV6-5	.	TRBD1	TRBJ1-6	TGTGCCAGCAGTAAAACAGGGGCCGCGGATTCACCCCTCCACTTT	CASSKTGAADSPLHF
TRBV27	.	.	TRBJ2-3	TGTGCCAGCAGAAAACCATCCCGGAGTACGCAGTATTTT	CASRKPSRSTQYF
TRBV19	.	.	TRBJ1-1	TGTGCCAGTAGTCCCCGGCCGGGAGGCACTGAAGCTTTCTTT	CASSPRPGGTEAFF
TRBV30	medium-sized	.	TRBJ1-5	TGTGCCTGGAGTGAAAAGGGGTGGGGTTATCAGCCCCAGCATTTT	CAWSEKGWGYQPQHF
TRBV29-1	.	TRBD1	TRBJ1-1	TGCAGCGTTGACGGAAGGGGGCCGATGAACACTGAAGCTTTCTTT	CSVDGRGPMNTEAFF
TRBV19	.	TRBD1	TRBJ2-7	TGTGCCAGTAGTATGGGCAGGGGGATATCCTACGAGCAGTACTTC	CASSMGRGISYEQYF
TRBV6-4	.	TRBD1	TRBJ2-2	TGTGCCAGCAGCCGGGACAGGGGCACCGGGGAGCTGTTTTTT	CASSRDRGTGELFF
TRBV6-1	.	TRBD1	TRBJ2-7	TGTGCCAGCGGAGACCGGGACAGGGGCTCCTACGAGCAGTACTTC	CASGDRDRGSYEQYF
TRBV5-1	once	TRBD1	TRBJ1-2	TGCGCCAGCAGCGCTGGACAGGGTGGCTATGGCTACACCTTC	CASSAGQGGYGYTF
TRBV19	.	.	TRBJ1-4	TGTGCCAGTAGTAGACAGCTTAATGAAAAACTGTTTTTT	CASSRQLNEKLFF
TRBV30	.	TRBD1	TRBJ1-5	TGTGCCTGGACCGGGCAGGGGGGAGGCCAGCCCCAGCATTTT	CAWTGQGGGQPQHF